What follows describes a single T cell receptor (beta chain). Its antigen remains undetermined. No much larger clonotype is one base removed from it; base qualities were not supplied. The sample is drawn from a study of cytomegalovirus exposure and HLA in healthy donors (dated by TCRdb to 2016 to 2017). Looking at the study overall: According to a later analysis, the 120 or so validation repertoires were produced on the same platform as the approximately 600 repertoires of the first cohort. The study combined high-throughput TCR immunosequencing, statistical association of individual TCRs with disease status, and machine learning to predict cytomegalovirus infection status. The study aimed to test whether cataloging public T cell receptors could reveal signatures of past pathogen exposure. A separate validation cohort of some 130 different subjects was used in addition to the approximately 610-subject first cohort. General findings and caveats noted by the study authors: The classifier was reported to diagnose cytomegalovirus status with high specificity and sensitivity in both the original cohort and the validation cohort. Most TCR sequences were observed very rarely across donors, whereas some public TCRs were present in many individuals. A total of 150 or so TCR beta chains were listed by the study as associated with cytomegalovirus. It was suggested by the authors that the approach could potentially be generalized to other disease states and immunological phenotypes. Three of the identified cytomegalovirus-associated TCR beta chains were confirmed in vitro to be specific for cytomegalovirus antigens. In a later analysis, TCRs clustered in the first cohort were found to also tend to co-occur in the 110 or so validation repertoires, with around 94% of cluster scores above 0. The validation cohort had no HLA typing available for a later analysis, so co-occurrence within that cohort was assessed over all 120 repertoires.

The method was the immunoSEQ multiplex PCR assay. On the study's bioinformatics: To diagnose cytomegalovirus status from the catalog of TCR beta chain sequences, a statistical classification framework was built. The clones in this table, taken by TCRdb from immuneACCESS, are in-frame only. Not every clone is retained; where verified, under half of the shortfall comes from an unresolved V gene, and the cause of the rest is unknown. The DNA was the basis for D and trimming; V, J and clone size are from that table. The sample profile shows around 180,000 clones; about 84% of them were found once. The ten most abundant clones make up roughly 1.5% of the sample. The CDR3 numbers 14 residues from cysteine through phenylalanine. Only CDR3 DNA is held: 42 bases, read in frame from base 1. From a lookup of the germline V gene, CDR1 and CDR2 are MRHNA and SNTAGT. Relative to germline, V is missing 3 bases and J is missing 8 bases, with 0 bases of the junction outside any gene match.

Donors formed part of the validation cohort, which comprised over a hundred subjects and was distinct from the first cohort of fewer than 750 subjects. This sequence was found in a woman between 18 and 29 years old in good health and CMV-seronegative. The source material was PBMCs. Rearrangement joined TRBV6-4 to TRBJ2-1, with 14 junctional bases fitting TRBD2. The sequenced DNA: TGTGCCAGCAGTGAGGGACTAGCGGGAGATGAGCAGTTCTTC. It translates to CASSEGLAGDEQFF.